This T cell receptor (beta chain) appears in the sequencing data of a study of T cells in Graves' hyperthyroidism and ophthalmopathy. Amplification of TCR beta CDR3 regions used RNA as the template. With the HTBI primer set, the TCR CDR3 went through a first round of RT-PCR. One entry per CDR3 protein results from TCRdb running MiXCR on the multiplex PCR reads. Of hundreds of thousands of distinct CDR3 sequences listed, under 15% are singletons. The CDR3 length is 13 residues. About this clonotype itself: One end of the junction is discordant with germline, which a read error may explain.

The clonotype was recovered from a woman in her 30s with Graves' hyperthyroidism. J is TRBJ2-4 and V is TRBV12-3 or TRBV12-4; maybe TRBD1 (6 bases). Source material: blood. CDR3 in DNA: TGTGCCAGCAGGCGGACAGCCAAAAACATTCGGTACTTC. Its translation: CASRRTAKNIRYF.